A selection of T cell receptor beta chains follows, all from one sample in a study of blood T cell repertoires in COVID-19. TCRdb keeps only in-frame clones here, not all; method: immunoSEQ multiplex PCR. The sample has approximately 75,000 clones; approximately 83% are singletons. The sample comprised peripheral blood. The receptor set was obtained from a man aged 30 to 39 with COVID-19, enrolled during active disease. Both conserved end residues are part of each CDR3. A D gene is named only where the DNA matches it firmly. Rows give clone size only sometimes, using once, few, many, or a class for an expanded clone.

D	length	size	V	J	DNA	CDR3
TRBD1	18	NA	TRBV5-5	TRBJ1-5	TGTGCCAGCAGCAGGGGGCCCACGACAGGAGCCAGCAATCAGCCCCAGCATTTT	CASSRGPTTGASNQPQHF
TRBD2	16	NA	TRBV7-8	TRBJ2-7	TGTGCCAGCAGCTTAGTAAAGTCTAGCGGGAGCTACGAGCAGTACTTC	CASSLVKSSGSYEQYF
TRBD1	14	NA	TRBV6-5	TRBJ1-3	TGTGCCAGCAGACGAGACAGGGGGCGAGACACCATATATTTT	CASRRDRGRDTIYF
NA	14	NA	TRBV18	TRBJ2-3	TGTGCCAGCTCACCCTCTAGCAGCGCAGATACGCAGTATTTT	CASSPSSSADTQYF
NA	17	NA	TRBV28	TRBJ1-5	TGTGCCAGCAGTTCCAGGTTTGGGGGAGGGGTAAATCAGCCCCAGCATTTT	CASSSRFGGGVNQPQHF
TRBD1	18	once	TRBV9	TRBJ1-6	TGTGCCAGCAGCGTAGCCCCAGGGGGGAGCTCCTATAATTCACCCCTCCACTTT	CASSVAPGGSSYNSPLHF
NA	17	NA	TRBV6-7	TRBJ2-5	TGTGCCAGCAGTTACTCAGCAGCGGTGAATTACCAAGAGACCCAGTACTTC	CASSYSAAVNYQETQYF
TRBD2	16	NA	TRBV29-1	TRBJ2-3	TGCAGCGTGGGCCGCAGGACTAGCGGCCTCACAGATACGCAGTATTTT	CSVGRRTSGLTDTQYF
TRBD2	19	NA	TRBV24-1	TRBJ2-3	TGTGCCACCAGTGACCGTACCCCCGGACTAGCGGGAGGACCAGATACGCAGTATTTT	CATSDRTPGLAGGPDTQYF
NA	15	NA	TRBV15	TRBJ1-5	TGTGCCACCAGCAGATTGGGGGCGTCGGGTCAGCCCCAGCATTTT	CATSRLGASGQPQHF
NA	15	NA	TRBV9	TRBJ2-7	TGTGCCAGCAGCCCGGCCGGGCGGGGTGCCTACGAGCAGTACTTC	CASSPAGRGAYEQYF